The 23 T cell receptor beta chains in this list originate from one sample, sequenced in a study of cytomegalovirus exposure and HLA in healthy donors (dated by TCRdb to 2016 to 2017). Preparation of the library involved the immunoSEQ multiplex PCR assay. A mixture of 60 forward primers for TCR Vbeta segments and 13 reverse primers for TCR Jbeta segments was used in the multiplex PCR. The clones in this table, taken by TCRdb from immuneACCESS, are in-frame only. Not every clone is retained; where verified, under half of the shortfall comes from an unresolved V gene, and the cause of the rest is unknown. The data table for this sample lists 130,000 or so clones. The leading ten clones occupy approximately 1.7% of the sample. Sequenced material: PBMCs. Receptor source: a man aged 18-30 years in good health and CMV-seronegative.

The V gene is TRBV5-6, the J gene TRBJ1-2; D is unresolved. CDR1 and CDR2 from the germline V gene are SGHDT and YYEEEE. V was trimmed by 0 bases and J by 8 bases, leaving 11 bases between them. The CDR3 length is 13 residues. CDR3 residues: CASSLAALRGYTF. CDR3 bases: TGTGCCAGCAGCTTGGCCGCGTTGCGAGGCTACACCTTC.

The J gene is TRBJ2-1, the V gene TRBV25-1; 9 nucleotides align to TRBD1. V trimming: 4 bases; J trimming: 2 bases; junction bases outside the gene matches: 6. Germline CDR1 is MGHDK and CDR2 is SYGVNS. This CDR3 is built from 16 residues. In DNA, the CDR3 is TGTGCCAGCAGTGGAACAACAGGGGGCGCCTACAATGAGCAGTTCTTC. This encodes CASSGTTGGAYNEQFF.

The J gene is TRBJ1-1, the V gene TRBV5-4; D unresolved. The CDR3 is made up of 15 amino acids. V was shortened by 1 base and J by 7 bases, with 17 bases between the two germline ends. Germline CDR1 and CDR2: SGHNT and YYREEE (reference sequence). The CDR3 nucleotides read TGTGCCAGCAGCTTGAAAGTCGGTGTAAATTATGAAGCTTTCTTT. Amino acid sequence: CASSLKVGVNYEAFF.

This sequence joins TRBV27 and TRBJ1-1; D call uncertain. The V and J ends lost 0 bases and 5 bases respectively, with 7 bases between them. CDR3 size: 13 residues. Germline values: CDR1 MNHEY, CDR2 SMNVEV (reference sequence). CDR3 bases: TGTGCCAGCAGTTTATCCGCAGGAACTGAAGCTTTCTTT. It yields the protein CASSLSAGTEAFF.

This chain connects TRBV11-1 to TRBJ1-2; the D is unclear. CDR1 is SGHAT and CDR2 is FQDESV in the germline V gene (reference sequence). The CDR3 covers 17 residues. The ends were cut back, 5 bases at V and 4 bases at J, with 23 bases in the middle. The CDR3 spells CASSPMGTSGSRYGYTF. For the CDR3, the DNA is TGTGCCAGCAGCCCCATGGGCACGAGCGGATCCCGCTATGGCTACACCTTC.

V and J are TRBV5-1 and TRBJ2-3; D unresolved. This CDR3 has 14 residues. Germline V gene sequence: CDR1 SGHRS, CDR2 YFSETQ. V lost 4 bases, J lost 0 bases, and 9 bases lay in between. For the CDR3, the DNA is TGCGCCAGCAGCACTATATCTAGCACAGATACGCAGTATTTT. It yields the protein CASSTISSTDTQYF. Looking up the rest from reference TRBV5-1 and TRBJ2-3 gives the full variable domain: KAGVTQTPRYLIKTRGQQVTLSCSPISGHRSVSWYQQTPGQGLQFLFEYFSETQRNKGNFPGRFSGRQFSNSRSEMNVSTLELGDSALYLCASSTISSTDTQYFGPGTRLTVL.

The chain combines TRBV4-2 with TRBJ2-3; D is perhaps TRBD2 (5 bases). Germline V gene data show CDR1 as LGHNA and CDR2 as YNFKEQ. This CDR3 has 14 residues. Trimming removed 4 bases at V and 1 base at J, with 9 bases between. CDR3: CASSPGSGTDTQYF. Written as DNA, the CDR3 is TGTGCCAGCAGCCCGGGATCTGGCACAGATACGCAGTATTTT.

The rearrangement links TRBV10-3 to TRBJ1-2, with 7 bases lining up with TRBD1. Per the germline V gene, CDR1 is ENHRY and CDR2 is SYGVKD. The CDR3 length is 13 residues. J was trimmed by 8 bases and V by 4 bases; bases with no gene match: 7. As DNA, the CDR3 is TGTGCCATCAGTGGGGGGACAGTTGAGGGCTACACCTTC. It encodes CAISGGTVEGYTF.

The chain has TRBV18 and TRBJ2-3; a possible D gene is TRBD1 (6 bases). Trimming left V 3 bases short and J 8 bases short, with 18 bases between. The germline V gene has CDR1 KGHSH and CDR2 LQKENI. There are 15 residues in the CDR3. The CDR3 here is CASSPGQSASGTQYF. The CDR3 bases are TGTGCCAGCTCACCTGGACAGTCGGCCTCTGGTACGCAGTATTTT. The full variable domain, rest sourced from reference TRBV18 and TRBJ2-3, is NAGVMQNPRHLVRRRGQEARLRCSPMKGHSHVYWYRQLPEEGLKFMVYLQKENIIDESGMPKERFSAEFPKEGPSILRIQQVVRGDSAAYFCASSPGQSASGTQYFGPGTRLTVL.

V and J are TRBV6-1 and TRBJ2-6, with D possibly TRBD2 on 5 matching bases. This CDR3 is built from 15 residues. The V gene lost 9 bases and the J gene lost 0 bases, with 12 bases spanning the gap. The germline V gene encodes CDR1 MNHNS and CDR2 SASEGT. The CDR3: CASRTANSGANVLTF. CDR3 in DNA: TGTGCCAGTCGGACTGCTAACTCTGGGGCCAACGTCCTGACTTTC.

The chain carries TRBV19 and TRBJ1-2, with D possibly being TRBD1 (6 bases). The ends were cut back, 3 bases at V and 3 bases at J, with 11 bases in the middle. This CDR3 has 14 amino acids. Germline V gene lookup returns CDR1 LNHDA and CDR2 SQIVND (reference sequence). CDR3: CASSMGAPDYGYTF. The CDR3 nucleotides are TGTGCCAGTAGTATGGGGGCGCCTGACTATGGCTACACCTTC.

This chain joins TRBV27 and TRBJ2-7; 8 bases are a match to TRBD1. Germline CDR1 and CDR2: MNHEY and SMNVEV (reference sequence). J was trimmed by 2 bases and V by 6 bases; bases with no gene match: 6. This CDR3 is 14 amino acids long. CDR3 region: CASSGQGATYEQYF. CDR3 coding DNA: TGTGCCAGCAGCGGTCAGGGGGCTACCTACGAGCAGTACTTC.

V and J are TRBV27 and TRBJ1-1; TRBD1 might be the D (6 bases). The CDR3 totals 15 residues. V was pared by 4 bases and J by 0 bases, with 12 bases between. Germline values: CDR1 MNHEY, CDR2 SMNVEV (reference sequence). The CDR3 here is CASSSGDLVNTEAFF. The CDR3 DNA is TGTGCCAGCAGTTCAGGGGACCTCGTGAACACTGAAGCTTTCTTT.

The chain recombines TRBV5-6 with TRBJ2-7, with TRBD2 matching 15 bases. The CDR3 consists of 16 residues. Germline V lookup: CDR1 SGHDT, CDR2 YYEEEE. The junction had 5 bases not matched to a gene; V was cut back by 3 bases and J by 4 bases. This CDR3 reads CASSWGLAGGSYEQYF. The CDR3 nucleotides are TGTGCCAGCAGCTGGGGACTAGCGGGAGGATCGTACGAGCAGTACTTC.

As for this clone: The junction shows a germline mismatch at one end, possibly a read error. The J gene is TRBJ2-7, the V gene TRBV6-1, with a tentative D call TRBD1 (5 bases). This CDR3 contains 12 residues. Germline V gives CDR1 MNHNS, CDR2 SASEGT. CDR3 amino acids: CASSEAYQGRDF. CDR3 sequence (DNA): TGTGCCAGCAGTGAAGCTTACCAGGGTCGAGACTTC.

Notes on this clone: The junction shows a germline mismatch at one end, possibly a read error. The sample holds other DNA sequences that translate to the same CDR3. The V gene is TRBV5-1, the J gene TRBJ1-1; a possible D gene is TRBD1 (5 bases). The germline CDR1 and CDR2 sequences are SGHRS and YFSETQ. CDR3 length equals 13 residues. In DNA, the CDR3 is TGCGCCAGCAGCCCAGGGTATAACACCGAAGCTTTCTTT. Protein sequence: CASSPGYNTEAFF.

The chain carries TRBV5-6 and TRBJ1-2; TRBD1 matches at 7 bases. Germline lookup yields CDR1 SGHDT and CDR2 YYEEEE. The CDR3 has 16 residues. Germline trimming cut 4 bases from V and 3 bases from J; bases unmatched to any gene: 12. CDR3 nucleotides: TGTGCCAGCAGCCTAATCAACAGGGGACGGCACTATGGCTACACCTTC. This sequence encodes CASSLINRGRHYGYTF.

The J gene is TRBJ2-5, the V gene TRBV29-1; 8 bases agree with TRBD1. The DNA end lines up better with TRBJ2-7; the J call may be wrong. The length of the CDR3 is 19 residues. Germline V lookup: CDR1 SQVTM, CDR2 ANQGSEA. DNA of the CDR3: TGCAGCGTTCTCGACGGCGGACAGGGCAGGGCAGGACTCCCCTACGAGCAGTACTTC. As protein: CSVLDGGQGRAGLPYEQYF.

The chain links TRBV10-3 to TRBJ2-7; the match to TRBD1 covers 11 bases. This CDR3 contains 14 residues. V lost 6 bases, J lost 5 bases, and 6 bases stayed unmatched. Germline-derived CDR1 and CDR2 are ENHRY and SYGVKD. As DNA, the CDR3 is TGTGCCATCAGGGGGACAGGGGGGTACGACGAGCAGTACTTC. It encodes CAIRGTGGYDEQYF.

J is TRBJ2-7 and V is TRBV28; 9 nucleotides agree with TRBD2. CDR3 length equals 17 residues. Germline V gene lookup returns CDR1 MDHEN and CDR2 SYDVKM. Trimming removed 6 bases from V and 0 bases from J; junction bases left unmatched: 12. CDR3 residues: CASSPGPRLAASYEQYF. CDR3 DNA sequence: TGTGCCAGCAGCCCTGGGCCGAGACTAGCGGCCTCCTACGAGCAGTACTTC.

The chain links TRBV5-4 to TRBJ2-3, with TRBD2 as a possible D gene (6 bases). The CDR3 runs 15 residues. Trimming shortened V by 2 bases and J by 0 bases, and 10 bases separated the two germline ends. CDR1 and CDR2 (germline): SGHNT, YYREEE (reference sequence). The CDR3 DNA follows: TGTGCCAGCAGCTTTCCAGCGGGCAGCACAGATACGCAGTATTTT. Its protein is CASSFPAGSTDTQYF.

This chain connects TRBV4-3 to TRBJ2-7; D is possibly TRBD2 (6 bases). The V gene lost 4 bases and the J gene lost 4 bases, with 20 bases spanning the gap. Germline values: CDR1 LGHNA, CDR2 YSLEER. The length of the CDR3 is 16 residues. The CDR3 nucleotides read TGCGCCAGCAGCCCCCATACCGGGACTGGAAGATACGAGCAGTACTTC. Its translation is CASSPHTGTGRYEQYF.

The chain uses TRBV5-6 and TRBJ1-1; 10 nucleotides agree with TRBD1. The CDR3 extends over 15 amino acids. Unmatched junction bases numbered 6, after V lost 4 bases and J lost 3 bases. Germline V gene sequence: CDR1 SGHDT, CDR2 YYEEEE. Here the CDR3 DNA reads TGTGCCAGCAGCCGCGGGACAGGGGTGTACACTGAAGCTTTCTTT. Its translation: CASSRGTGVYTEAFF. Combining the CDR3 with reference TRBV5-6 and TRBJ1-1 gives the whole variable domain DAGVTQSPTHLIKTRGQQVTLRCSPKSGHDTVSWYQQALGQGPQFIFQYYEEEERQRGNFPDRFSGHQFPNYSSELNVNALLLGDSALYLCASSRGTGVYTEAFFGQGTRLTVV.